The 14 T cell receptor beta chains below were found in one sample sequenced in a study of CDR3 diversity in severe acne (dated by TCRdb to 2018 to 2020). Library generation was performed with PCR. Sequencing instrument: Illumina HiSeq 2000. TCRdb passed the public sequencing reads through fastp at Q25 and MiXCR, retaining productive beta sequences. Identical CDR3 protein sequences are pooled into one entry, listed with their most common genes and DNA. The sample table lists approximately 77,000 distinct CDR3 sequences, roughly 49% of them with a count of one. Of the sample, around a tenth is held by the ten largest clones. What was sequenced was blood. These receptors were collected from a male donor with severe acne vulgaris.

Worth noting for this clonotype: One end of the junction does not line up with germline, which may come from a read error. The V and J genes are TRBV5-1 and TRBJ2-2; D call uncertain. Looked up from germline, CDR1 is SGHRS and CDR2 is YFSETQ. The CDR3 has 15 residues. The CDR3 coding sequence is TGCGCCAGCAGCTTCGAACCGGAGAACACTGGGGAGCTGTTTTTT. Amino acids: CASSFEPENTGELFF. The full variable domain, its missing parts supplied by reference TRBV5-1 and TRBJ2-2, is KAGVTQTPRYLIKTRGQQVTLSCSPISGHRSVSWYQQTPGQGLQFLFEYFSETQRNKGNFPGRFSGRQFSNSRSEMNVSTLELGDSALYLCASSFEPENTGELFFGEGSRLTVL.

This clonotype was recorded a few times. This sequence joins TRBV5-1 and TRBJ1-2; maybe TRBD1 (5 bases). Germline CDR1 is SGHRS and CDR2 is YFSETQ. The CDR3 has 15 residues. V was clipped by 4 bases and J by 0 bases, with 13 bases between them. CDR3 nucleotide sequence: TGCGCCAGCAGCCCCCAGGTAGGGGCTAACTATGGCTACACCTTC. Translation gives CASSPQVGANYGYTF.

This clonotype was seen more than once but under ten times. The chain employs TRBV5-4 and TRBJ2-2; TRBD1 matches 10 bases. Per germline, CDR1 SGHNT and CDR2 YYREEE (reference sequence). The CDR3 loop spans 19 amino acids. Trimming removed 0 bases from V and 3 bases from J; junction bases left unmatched: 11. The CDR3 DNA follows: TGTGCCAGCAGCTTGGGTTGGGGACAGGGGACCCATGACACCGGGGAGCTGTTTTTT. It codes for CASSLGWGQGTHDTGELFF. Using reference TRBV5-4 and TRBJ2-2 for the parts outside the CDR3, the full variable domain is ETGVTQSPTHLIKTRGQQVTLRCSSQSGHNTVSWYQQALGQGPQFIFQYYREEENGRGNFPPRFSGLQFPNYSSELNVNALELDDSALYLCASSLGWGQGTHDTGELFFGEGSRLTVL.

There are a few counts of this clonotype. The V and J genes are TRBV6-4 and TRBJ2-1; 11 nucleotides line up with TRBD1. CDR3 length equals 14 residues. V lost 0 bases and J lost 9; bases outside the gene matches: 1. The germline V gene has CDR1 MRHNA and CDR2 SNTAGT. This CDR3 reads CASSDSGQGGEQFF. The CDR3 DNA follows: TGTGCCAGCAGTGACTCGGGACAGGGGGGTGAGCAGTTCTTC.

The chain is built from TRBV12-3 or TRBV12-4 and TRBJ2-7, with D perhaps matching TRBD2 (6 bases). V was trimmed by 4 bases and J by 0 bases, leaving 10 bases between them. CDR3 length: 14 amino acids. The CDR3 region has the DNA TGTGCCAGCAGTTGGGCTAGCGCCTCCTACGAGCAGTACTTC. Protein: CASSWASASYEQYF.

This sequence joins TRBV5-1 and TRBJ2-3, with D perhaps matching TRBD2 (6 bases). Trimming removed 5 bases at V and 0 bases at J, with 13 bases between. Germline V CDR1 and CDR2: SGHRS, YFSETQ. CDR3 length: 15 residues. This CDR3 is CASSVCTSSTDTQYF. The CDR3 DNA reads TGCGCCAGCAGTGTGTGCACTAGCAGCACAGATACGCAGTATTTT.

The chain carries TRBV4-2 and TRBJ1-2, with unresolved D. The CDR3 is 16 amino acids. From germline, CDR1 is LGHNA and CDR2 YNFKEQ. V was trimmed by 0 bases and J by 4 bases, leaving 15 bases between them. The CDR3 DNA reads as TGTGCCAGCAGCCAAGATAGCGTCCAGATATTCTATGGCTACACCTTC. It is translated as CASSQDSVQIFYGYTF.

This clonotype was counted many times. V and J are TRBV7-8 and TRBJ1-5; D not certain. CDR1 is SGHVS and CDR2 is FQNEAQ in the germline V gene. Deletions cut 5 bases from V and 4 bases from J, with 12 bases between. This CDR3 region has 14 residues. CDR3: CASSRQRQNQPQHF. CDR3 DNA: TGTGCCAGCAGCCGCCAGCGGCAGAATCAGCCCCAGCATTTT.

A note on this clonotype: One end of the junction does not line up with germline, which may come from a read error. V gene TRBV9 combines with J gene TRBJ2-1; TRBD1 or TRBD2 may be the D gene (5 bases each). This CDR3 is built from 14 residues. The germline gives CDR1 SGDLS, CDR2 YYNGEE. CDR3 nucleotides: TGTGCCAGCAGCAGGGACCTAGCCAGGAATGAGCAGTCCTTC. It encodes CASSRDLARNEQSF.

The gene calls are TRBV12-3 or TRBV12-4 and TRBJ2-3; D possibly corresponds to TRBD1 (6 bases). Trimming shortened V by 6 bases and J by 2 bases, and 21 bases separated the two germline ends. The CDR3 extends over 17 amino acids. The CDR3 loop reads CASSSILGGLLTDTQYF. CDR3 nucleotides: TGTGCCAGCAGCTCGATACTAGGGGGATTGCTCACAGATACGCAGTATTTT.

This clonotype showed up just a few times. The rearrangement uses TRBV25-1 and TRBJ1-2; 7 bases agree with TRBD1. Germline loops: CDR1 MGHDK, CDR2 SYGVNS. V shed 2 bases, J shed 4 bases, and the junction held 7 bases outside the gene matches. The CDR3 runs to 15 residues. The CDR3 loop is CASSEGTVLSYGYTF. Written as DNA, the CDR3 is TGTGCCAGCAGTGAAGGGACAGTTCTTTCCTATGGCTACACCTTC.

As to this clonotype: As the CDR3 is not closed by the conserved phenylalanine or tryptophan, this likely results from a read error. J is TRBJ2-7 and V is TRBV10-1; D is unresolved. Germline V lookup: CDR1 WNHNN, CDR2 SYGVQD (reference sequence). The CDR3 covers 11 residues. Trimming took off 2 bases at V and 3 bases at J, with 2 bases between the two ends. DNA of the CDR3: TGCGCCAGCAGTGAGGGCTACGAGCAGTACTGC. Its protein is CASSEGYEQYC.

This clonotype has a count of ten or more. The chain uses TRBV7-2 and TRBJ1-5; D is possibly TRBD1 (5 bases). The V end was cut by 1 base, the J end by 5 bases, with 9 bases between. Germline V gene data show CDR1 as SGHTA and CDR2 as FQGNSA. CDR3 length equals 14 residues. In DNA, the CDR3 is TGTGCCAGCAGCTTAGGGGGGGATGATCAGCCCCAGCATTTT. Its translation is CASSLGGDDQPQHF.

The sample holds a few counts of this clonotype. The chain is built from TRBV7-3 and TRBJ2-3, with 9 nucleotides matching TRBD2. CDR1 is SGHTA, CDR2 FQGTGA, per germline. This CDR3 region has 16 residues. V lost 10 bases, J lost 11 bases, and 22 bases stayed unmatched. CDR3 amino acids: CATSREASGTGNEQYF. The CDR3, as DNA: TGTGCCACCTCCAGGGAGGCTAGCGGGACGGGCAATGAGCAGTATTTT.